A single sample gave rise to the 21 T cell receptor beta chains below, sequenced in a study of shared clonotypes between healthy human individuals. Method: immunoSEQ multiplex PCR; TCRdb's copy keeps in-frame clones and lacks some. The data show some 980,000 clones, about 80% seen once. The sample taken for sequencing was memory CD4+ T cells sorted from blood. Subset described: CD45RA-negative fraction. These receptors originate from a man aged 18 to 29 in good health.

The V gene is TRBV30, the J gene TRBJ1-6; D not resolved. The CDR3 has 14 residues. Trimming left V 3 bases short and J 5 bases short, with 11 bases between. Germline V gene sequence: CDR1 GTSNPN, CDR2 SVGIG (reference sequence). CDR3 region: CAWSAGSNNSPLHF. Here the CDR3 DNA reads TGTGCCTGGAGCGCTGGGAGCAATAATTCACCCCTCCACTTT.

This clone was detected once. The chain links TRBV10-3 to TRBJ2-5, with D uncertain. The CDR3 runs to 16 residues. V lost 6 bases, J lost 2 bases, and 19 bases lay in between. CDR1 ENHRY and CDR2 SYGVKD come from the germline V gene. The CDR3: CAISDPTLGKQETQYF. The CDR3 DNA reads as TGTGCCATCAGCGACCCCACTTTGGGGAAACAAGAGACCCAGTACTTC.

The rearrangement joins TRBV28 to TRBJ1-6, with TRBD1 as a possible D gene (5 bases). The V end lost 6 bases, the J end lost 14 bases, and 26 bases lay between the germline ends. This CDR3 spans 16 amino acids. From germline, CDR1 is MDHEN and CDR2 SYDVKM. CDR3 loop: CASRLPSGPGIGALHF. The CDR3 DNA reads TGTGCCAGCAGGTTACCCTCGGGGCCGGGGATTGGGGCCCTCCACTTT.

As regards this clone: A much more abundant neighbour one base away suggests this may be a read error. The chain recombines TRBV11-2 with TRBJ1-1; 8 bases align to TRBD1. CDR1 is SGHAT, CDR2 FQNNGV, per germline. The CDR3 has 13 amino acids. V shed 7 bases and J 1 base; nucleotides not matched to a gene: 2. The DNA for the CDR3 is TGTGCCAGCACCGGACAGGGGAACACTGAAGCTTTCTTT. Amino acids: CASTGQGNTEAFF. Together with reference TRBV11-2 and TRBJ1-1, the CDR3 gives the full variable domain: EAGVAQSPRYKIIEKRQSVAFWCNPISGHATLYWYQQILGQGPKLLIQFQNNGVVDDSQLPKDRFSAERLKGVDSTLKIQPAKLEDSAVYLCASTGQGNTEAFFGQGTRLTVV.

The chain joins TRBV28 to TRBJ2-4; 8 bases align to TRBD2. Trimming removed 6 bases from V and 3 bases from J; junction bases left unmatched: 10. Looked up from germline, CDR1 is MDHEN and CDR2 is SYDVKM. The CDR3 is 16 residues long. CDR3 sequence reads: CASSSGAREGKNIQYF. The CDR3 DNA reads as TGTGCCAGCAGCTCGGGGGCCCGGGAGGGCAAAAACATTCAGTACTTC.

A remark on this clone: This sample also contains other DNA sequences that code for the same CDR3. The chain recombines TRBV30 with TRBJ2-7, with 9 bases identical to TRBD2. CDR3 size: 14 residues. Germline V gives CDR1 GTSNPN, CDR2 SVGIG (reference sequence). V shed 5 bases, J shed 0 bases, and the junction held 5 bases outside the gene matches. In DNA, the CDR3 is TGTGCCTGGTCCCGGACTAGCGCCTCCTACGAGCAGTACTTC. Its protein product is CAWSRTSASYEQYF. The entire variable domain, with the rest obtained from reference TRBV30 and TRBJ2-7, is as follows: SQTIHQWPATLVQPVGSPLSLECTVEGTSNPNLYWYRQAAGRGLQLLFYSVGIGQISSEVPQNLSASRPQDRQFILSSKKLLLSDSGFYLCAWSRTSASYEQYFGPGTRLTVT.

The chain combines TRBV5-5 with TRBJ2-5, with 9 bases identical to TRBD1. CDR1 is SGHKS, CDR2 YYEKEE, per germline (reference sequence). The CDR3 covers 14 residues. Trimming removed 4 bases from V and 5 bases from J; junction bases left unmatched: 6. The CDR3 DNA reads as TGTGCCAGCAGCGCAACAGGGGGCAGGGAGACCCAGTACTTC. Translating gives CASSATGGRETQYF.

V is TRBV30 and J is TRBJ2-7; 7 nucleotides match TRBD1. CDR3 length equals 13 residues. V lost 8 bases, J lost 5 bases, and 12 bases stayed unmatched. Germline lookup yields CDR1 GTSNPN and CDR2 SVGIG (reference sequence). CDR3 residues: CALTGQALHEQYF. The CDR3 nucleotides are TGTGCCCTTACCGGACAGGCCCTCCACGAGCAGTACTTC.

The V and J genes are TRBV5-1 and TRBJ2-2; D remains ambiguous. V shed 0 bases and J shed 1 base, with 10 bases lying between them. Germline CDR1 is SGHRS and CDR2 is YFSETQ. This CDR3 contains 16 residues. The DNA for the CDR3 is TGCGCCAGCAGCTTGGGGCGTGGGATGAACACCGGGGAGCTGTTTTTT. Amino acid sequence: CASSLGRGMNTGELFF.

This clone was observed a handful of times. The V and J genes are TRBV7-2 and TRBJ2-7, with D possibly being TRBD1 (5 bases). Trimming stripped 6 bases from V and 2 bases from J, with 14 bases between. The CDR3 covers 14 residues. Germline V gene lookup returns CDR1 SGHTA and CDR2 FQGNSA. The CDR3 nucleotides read TGTGCCAGCAGATCCGACAGAGACCCCTACGAGCAGTACTTC. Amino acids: CASRSDRDPYEQYF.

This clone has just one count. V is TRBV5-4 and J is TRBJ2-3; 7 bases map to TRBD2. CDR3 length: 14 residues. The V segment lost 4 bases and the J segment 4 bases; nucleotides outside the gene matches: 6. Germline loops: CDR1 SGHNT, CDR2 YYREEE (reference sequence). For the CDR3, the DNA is TGTGCCAGCAGCCTCCCGGCGGGGGCAGATACGCAGTATTTT. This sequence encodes CASSLPAGADTQYF.

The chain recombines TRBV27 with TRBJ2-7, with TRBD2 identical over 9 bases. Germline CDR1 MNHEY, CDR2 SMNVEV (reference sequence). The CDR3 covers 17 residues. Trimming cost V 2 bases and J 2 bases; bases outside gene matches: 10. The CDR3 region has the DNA TGTGCCAGCAGTTTACAATCATCCGGGACTAGCACCTACGAGCAGTACTTC. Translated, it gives CASSLQSSGTSTYEQYF.

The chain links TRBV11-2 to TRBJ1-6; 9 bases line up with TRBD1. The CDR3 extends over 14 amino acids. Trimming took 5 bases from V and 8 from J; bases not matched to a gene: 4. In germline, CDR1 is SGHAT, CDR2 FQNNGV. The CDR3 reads CASSVGQGYSPLHF. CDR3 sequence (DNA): TGTGCCAGCAGCGTTGGACAGGGGTATTCACCCCTCCACTTT.

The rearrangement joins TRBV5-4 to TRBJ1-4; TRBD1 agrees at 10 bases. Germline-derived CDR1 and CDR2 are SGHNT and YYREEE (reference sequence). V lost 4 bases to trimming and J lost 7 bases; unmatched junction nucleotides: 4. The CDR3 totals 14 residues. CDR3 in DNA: TGTGCCAGCAGCCTTGACAGGGGGCGTGAAAAACTGTTTTTT. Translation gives CASSLDRGREKLFF.

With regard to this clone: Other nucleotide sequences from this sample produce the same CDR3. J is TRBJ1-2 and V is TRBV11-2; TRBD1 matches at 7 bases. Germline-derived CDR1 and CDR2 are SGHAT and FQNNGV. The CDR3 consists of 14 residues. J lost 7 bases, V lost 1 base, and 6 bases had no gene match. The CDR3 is CASSLGQGIGGYTF. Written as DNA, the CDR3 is TGTGCCAGCAGCTTAGGACAGGGTATCGGTGGCTACACCTTC.

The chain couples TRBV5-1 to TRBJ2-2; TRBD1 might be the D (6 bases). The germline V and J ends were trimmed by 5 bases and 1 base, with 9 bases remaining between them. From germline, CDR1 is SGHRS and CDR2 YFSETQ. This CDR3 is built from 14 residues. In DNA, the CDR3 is TGCGCCAGCAGACTCAGGGGGAACACCGGGGAGCTGTTTTTT. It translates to CASRLRGNTGELFF.

This CDR3 reads CASRKVLSGGSDTQYF. The DNA for the CDR3 is TGTGCCAGTAGGAAAGTGTTGAGCGGGGGGTCGGATACGCAGTATTTT. J is TRBJ2-3 and V is TRBV19; TRBD2 aligns across 9 bases. Losses at the gene ends were 6 bases for V and 6 bases for J; bases not matched to a gene: 13. This CDR3 has 16 amino acids. CDR1 is LNHDA, CDR2 SQIVND, per germline (reference sequence). The variable domain in full, completed from reference TRBV19 and TRBJ2-3, reads DGGITQSPKYLFRKEGQNVTLSCEQNLNHDAMYWYRQDPGQGLRLIYYSQIVNDFQKGDIAEGYSVSREKKESFPLTVTSAQKNPTAFYLCASRKVLSGGSDTQYFGPGTRLTVL.

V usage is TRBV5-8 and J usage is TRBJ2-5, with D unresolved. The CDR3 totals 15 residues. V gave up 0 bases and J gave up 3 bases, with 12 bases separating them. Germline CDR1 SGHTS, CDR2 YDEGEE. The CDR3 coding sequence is TGTGCCAGCAGCTTGGATACGAGAGGCGAAGAGACCCAGTACTTC. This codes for CASSLDTRGEETQYF. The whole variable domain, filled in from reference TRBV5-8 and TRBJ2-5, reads EAGVTQSPTHLIKTRGQQATLRCSPISGHTSVYWYQQALGLGLQFLLWYDEGEERNRGNFPPRFSGRQFPNYSSELNVNALELEDSALYLCASSLDTRGEETQYFGPGTRLLVL.

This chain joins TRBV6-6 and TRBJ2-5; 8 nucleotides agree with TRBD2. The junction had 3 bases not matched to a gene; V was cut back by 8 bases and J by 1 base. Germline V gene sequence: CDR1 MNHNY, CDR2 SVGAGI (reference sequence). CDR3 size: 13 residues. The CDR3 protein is CASGLAGQETQYF. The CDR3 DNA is TGTGCCAGCGGACTAGCAGGCCAAGAGACCCAGTACTTC.

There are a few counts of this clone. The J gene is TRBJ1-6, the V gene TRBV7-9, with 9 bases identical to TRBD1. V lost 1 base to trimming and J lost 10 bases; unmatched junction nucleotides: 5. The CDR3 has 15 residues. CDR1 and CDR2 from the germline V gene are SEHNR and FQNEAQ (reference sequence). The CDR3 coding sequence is TGTGCCAGCAGCTTAGGGGACAGGGAAAAGTCACCCCTCCACTTT. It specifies CASSLGDREKSPLHF. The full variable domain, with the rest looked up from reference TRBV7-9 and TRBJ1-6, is DTGVSQNPRHKITKRGQNVTFRCDPISEHNRLYWYRQTLGQGPEFLTYFQNEAQLEKSRLLSDRFSAERPKGSFSTLEIQRTEQGDSAMYLCASSLGDREKSPLHFGNGTRLTVT.

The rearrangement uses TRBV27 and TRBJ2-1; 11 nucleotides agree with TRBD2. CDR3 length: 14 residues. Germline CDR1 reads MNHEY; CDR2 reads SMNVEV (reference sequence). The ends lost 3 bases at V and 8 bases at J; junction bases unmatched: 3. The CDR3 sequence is CASSLGLAADEQFF. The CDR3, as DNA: TGTGCCAGCAGTTTGGGACTAGCGGCCGATGAGCAGTTCTTC.